Listed below are T cell receptor beta chains from one sample, sequenced in a study of shared clonotypes between healthy human individuals. The data were produced by immunoSEQ multiplex PCR, yet TCRdb's version contains in-frame clones alone and is incomplete. The data contain some 2 million clones, roughly 94% of them singletons. The sample consisted of naive CD8+ T cells sorted from blood. The source is a man younger than 30 in good health. The CDR3 runs from the conserved cysteine through the conserved F or W.

CASSYGTSGSPPDTQYF TRBJ2-3 TRBV2
CASSPGTSVQETQYF TRBJ2-5 TRBV7-6
CASRRWQGDYEQYF TRBJ2-7 TRBV6-5
CASSFIRDLSSYEQYF TRBJ2-7 TRBV2
CASGGGGGETQYF TRBJ2-5 TRBV4-1
CASSLDRGRAETQYF TRBJ2-5 TRBV5-1
CASSEAQGASEQYF TRBJ2-7 TRBV19
CASSVQGTTGELFF TRBJ2-2 TRBV25-1
CASSGSLNTEAFF TRBJ1-1 TRBV2
CASSERKGRVNEQFF TRBJ2-1 TRBV6-1
CASSPRTGAQFF TRBJ1-4 TRBV6-5
CASSFGVTYNEQFF TRBJ2-1 TRBV27
CASSFQGSTQYF TRBJ2-5 TRBV11-1
CASSPMWDREGSNTIYF TRBJ1-3 TRBV7-8
CASTASGRAYNEQFF TRBJ2-1 TRBV21-1
CASVPGQATHEQYF TRBJ2-7 TRBV7-6
CASSWGTSGMHNEQFF TRBJ2-1 TRBV2
CASSSLADLNTGELFF TRBJ2-2 TRBV7-9
CASSPRNTGELFF TRBJ2-2 TRBV7-8
CASSEGTGVKFF TRBJ2-1 TRBV10-1
CSVEDRGEADTQYF TRBJ2-3 TRBV29-1
CASSDPGYEQYF TRBJ2-7 TRBV10-2
CAWSHRGTAYEQYF TRBJ2-7 TRBV30
CASSQDRGTTGTGELFF TRBJ2-2 TRBV4-2
CASSSGVTSYNEQFF TRBJ2-1 TRBV7-9
CASSQEGTDYNSPLHF TRBJ1-6 TRBV4-3
CASRLLSTDTQYF TRBJ2-3 TRBV27
CASSQNQDSYYEQYF TRBJ2-7 TRBV4-3
CASTLTIRLAGVHEQYF TRBJ2-7 TRBV5-6
CASSQEAGLATEAFF TRBJ1-1 TRBV4-3
CSVAEAGAYEQYF TRBJ2-7 TRBV29-1
CASSLSGQGYEQYF TRBJ2-7 TRBV14
CASSPGTGSGEAFF TRBJ1-1 TRBV19
CASSPGPVDTQYF TRBJ2-3 TRBV28
CASSLLAGSPQGNF TRBJ2-3 TRBV7-2
CASSLASGYEQYF TRBJ2-7 TRBV5-1
CASSYSASGSEQYF TRBJ2-7 TRBV6-5
CASPPTSGRSTDTQYF TRBJ2-3 TRBV10-1
CASRSGTGSTEAFF TRBJ1-1 TRBV13
CASSRREKGYEQYF TRBJ2-7 TRBV7-8
CASSSGTGEGQYF TRBJ2-7 TRBV27
CASSIRVENDNSPLHF TRBJ1-6 TRBV19
CASRSTDTQYF TRBJ2-3 TRBV5-4
CASSLGAGTEAFF TRBJ1-1 TRBV7-6
CASSFGPGGYEQYF TRBJ2-7 TRBV5-1
CASSLPGLAGVDEQYF TRBJ2-7 TRBV7-8
CASGTGAYNEQFF TRBJ2-1 TRBV6-5
CASSPENSYEQYF TRBJ2-7 TRBV7-9
CASSGDRAYEKLFF TRBJ1-4 TRBV2
CASSLGQTYEQYF TRBJ2-7 TRBV11-2
CASSETSGVVDTQYF TRBJ2-3 TRBV2
CATDPERGHYGYTF TRBJ1-2 TRBV19
CASSEKKVAGALDTGELFF TRBJ2-2 TRBV6-1
CASSPGTSGGVYNEQFF TRBJ2-1 TRBV5-6